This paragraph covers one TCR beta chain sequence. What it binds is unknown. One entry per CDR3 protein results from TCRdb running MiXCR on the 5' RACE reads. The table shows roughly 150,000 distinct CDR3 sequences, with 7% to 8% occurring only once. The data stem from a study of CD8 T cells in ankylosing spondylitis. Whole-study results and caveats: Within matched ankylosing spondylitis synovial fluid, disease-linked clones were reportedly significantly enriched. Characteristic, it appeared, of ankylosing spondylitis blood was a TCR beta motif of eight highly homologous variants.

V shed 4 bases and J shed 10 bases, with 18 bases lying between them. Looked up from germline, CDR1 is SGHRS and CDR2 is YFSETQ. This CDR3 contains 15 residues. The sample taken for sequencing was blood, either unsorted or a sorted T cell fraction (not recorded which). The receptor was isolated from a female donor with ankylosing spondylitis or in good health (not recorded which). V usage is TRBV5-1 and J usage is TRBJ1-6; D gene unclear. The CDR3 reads CASSSPSGPGSPLHF. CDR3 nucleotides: TGCGCCAGCAGCAGCCCGTCCGGGCCTGGGTCACCCCTCCACTTT. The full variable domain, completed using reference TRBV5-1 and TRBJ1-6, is KAGVTQTPRYLIKTRGQQVTLSCSPISGHRSVSWYQQTPGQGLQFLFEYFSETQRNKGNFPGRFSGRQFSNSRSEMNVSTLELGDSALYLCASSSPSGPGSPLHFGNGTRLTVT.